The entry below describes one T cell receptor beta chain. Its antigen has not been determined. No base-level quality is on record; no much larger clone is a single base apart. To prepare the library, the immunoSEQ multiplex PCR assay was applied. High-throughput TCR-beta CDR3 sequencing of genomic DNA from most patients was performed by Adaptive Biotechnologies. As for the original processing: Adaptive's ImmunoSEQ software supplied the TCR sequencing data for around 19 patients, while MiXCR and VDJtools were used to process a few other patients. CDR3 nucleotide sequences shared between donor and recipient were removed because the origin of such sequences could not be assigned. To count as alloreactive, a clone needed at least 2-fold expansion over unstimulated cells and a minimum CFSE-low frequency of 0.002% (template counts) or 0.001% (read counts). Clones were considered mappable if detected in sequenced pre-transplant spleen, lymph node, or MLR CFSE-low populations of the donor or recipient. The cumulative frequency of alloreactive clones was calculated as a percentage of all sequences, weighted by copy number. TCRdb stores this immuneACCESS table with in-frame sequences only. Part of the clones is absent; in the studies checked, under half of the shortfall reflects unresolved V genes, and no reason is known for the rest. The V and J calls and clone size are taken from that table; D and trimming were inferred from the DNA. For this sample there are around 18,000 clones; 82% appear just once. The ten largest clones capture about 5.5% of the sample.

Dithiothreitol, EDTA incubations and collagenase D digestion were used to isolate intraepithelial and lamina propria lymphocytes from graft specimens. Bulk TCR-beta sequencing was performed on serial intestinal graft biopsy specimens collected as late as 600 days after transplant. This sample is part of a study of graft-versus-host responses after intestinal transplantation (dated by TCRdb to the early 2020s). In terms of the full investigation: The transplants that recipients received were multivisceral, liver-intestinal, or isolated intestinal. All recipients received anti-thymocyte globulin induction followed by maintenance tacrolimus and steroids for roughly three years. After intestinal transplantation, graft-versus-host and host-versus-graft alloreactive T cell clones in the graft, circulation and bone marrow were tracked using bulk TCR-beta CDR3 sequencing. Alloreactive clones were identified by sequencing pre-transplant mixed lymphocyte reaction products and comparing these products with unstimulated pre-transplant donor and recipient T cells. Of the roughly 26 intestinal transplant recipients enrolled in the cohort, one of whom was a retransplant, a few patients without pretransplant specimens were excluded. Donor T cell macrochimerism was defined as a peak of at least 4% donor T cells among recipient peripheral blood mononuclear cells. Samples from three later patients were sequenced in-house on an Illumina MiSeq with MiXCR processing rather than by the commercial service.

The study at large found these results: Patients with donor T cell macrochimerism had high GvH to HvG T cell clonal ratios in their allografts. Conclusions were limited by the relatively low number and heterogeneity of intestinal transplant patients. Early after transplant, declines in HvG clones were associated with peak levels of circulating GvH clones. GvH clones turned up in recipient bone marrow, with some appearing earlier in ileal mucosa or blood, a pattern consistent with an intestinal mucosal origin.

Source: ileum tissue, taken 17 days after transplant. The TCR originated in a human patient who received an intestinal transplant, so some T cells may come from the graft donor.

The CDR3 region has the sequence CASSPRAGTQNTGELFF. DNA sequence: TGTGCCAGCTCACCGCGAGCCGGGACCCAGAACACCGGGGAGCTGTTTTTT. The rearranged segments are TRBV18 and TRBJ2-2, with the D gene possibly TRBD1 or TRBD2, each one fitting 5 bases. The CDR3 runs 17 amino acids, cysteine and phenylalanine included. Only the CDR3 region is kept as DNA, spanning 51 bases read in frame from base 1. V is pared back by 3 bases and J by 1 base, with 15 bases lying between the germline termini. The germline V gene sets CDR1 to KGHSH and CDR2 to LQKENI.